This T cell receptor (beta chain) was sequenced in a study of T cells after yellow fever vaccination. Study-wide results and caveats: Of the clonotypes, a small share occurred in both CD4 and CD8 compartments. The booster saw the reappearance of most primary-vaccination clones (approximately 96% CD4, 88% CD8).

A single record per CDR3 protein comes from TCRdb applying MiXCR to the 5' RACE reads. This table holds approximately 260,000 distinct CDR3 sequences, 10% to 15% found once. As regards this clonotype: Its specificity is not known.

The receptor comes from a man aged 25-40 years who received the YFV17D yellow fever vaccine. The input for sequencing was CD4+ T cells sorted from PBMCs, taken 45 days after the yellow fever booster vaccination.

For the CDR3, the DNA is TGCGCCAGCAGCCAAGAATGGACGGAGCGCGAGCAGTACTTC. Its protein product is CASSQEWTEREQYF. The chain joins TRBV4-3 to TRBJ2-7; D is undetermined. V lost 0 bases and J lost 6, with 12 bases in between. This CDR3 is 14 amino acids long. Germline V gene sequence: CDR1 LGHNA, CDR2 YSLEER.